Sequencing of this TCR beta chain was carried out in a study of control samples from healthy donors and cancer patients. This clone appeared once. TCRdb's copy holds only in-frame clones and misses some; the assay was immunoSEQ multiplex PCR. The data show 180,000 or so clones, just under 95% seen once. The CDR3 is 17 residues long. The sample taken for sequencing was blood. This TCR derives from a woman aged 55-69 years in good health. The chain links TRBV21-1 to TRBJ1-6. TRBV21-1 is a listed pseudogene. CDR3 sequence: CASSKREQSSYNSPLHF. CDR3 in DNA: TGTGCCAGCAGCAAACGGGAGCAGAGCTCCTATAATTCACCCCTCCACTTT.